This T cell receptor beta chain came from a study of Graves' ophthalmopathy and Graves' hyperthyroidism (dated by TCRdb to the late 2010s). General notes on the study: Stable hyperthyroidism was defined as no progression to ophthalmopathy within 18 months of follow-up. In total, 135 blood samples were TCR-sequenced: approximately 40 ophthalmopathy, roughly 80 hyperthyroidism and about 17 hyperthyroidism-to-ophthalmopathy patients. In over 5 hyperthyroidism patients, the T-cell repertoires found in thyroid tissue were compared with those found in blood. The study used signatures of the TCR beta repertoire to tell Graves' ophthalmopathy apart from Graves' hyperthyroidism and to predict which patients would progress to ophthalmopathy. An independent validation cohort was composed of around 19 hyperthyroidism patients and 17 patients who later progressed from hyperthyroidism to ophthalmopathy. Following sample collection, hyperthyroidism patients were given methimazole at a starting dose of 30 mg daily, and ophthalmopathy patients were given high-dose intravenous methylprednisolone. To explore V-J signatures distinguishing ophthalmopathy from hyperthyroidism, a discovery set of 100 patients (fewer than 45 ophthalmopathy, roughly 60 stable hyperthyroidism) was enrolled.

This clonotype was seen at least ten times. Its specific antigen is unknown. Per-base qualities were not stored, and no clone one base away is much larger. The germline V gene sets CDR1 to SGHTA and CDR2 to FQGNSA. The germline V end is reduced by 6 bases and the J end by 3 bases; junction bases left unmatched: 10. The CDR3 sequence holds 16 residues, the cysteine and phenylalanine included. The sequence is cut down to CDR3 DNA, 48 bases in frame from base 1. The paper's findings and limits, for the study overall: Most expanded thyroid clonotypes with a frequency above 0.001 also appeared in blood, which suggests that blood repertoires may reflect the immune response in the thyroid. In validation, the model predicted ophthalmopathy progression with 55% to 71% sensitivity and 72% to 80% specificity; approximately 12 predicted patients were CT-confirmed with GO in a median of 6.5 months. Sample size was not statistically predetermined, and group allocation was not concealed from the investigators. In cross-validation, the 13-signature model distinguished ophthalmopathy from stable hyperthyroidism with nearly 90% sensitivity and 81.08% specificity, while in the test set the corresponding values were about 80% and 75%.

Patients with hyperthyroidism were aged 18 to 65 years, had been newly diagnosed, and had a disease duration of less than 2 months. Patients with other autoimmune diseases, uncontrolled infections, pregnancy or lactation were excluded from the study. Clinical symptoms, serum thyroxine, TRAb, thyroid ultrasound and orbital computed tomography were used for diagnosis. Total RNA was extracted with Trizol reagent and quality-checked on an Agilent 2100 Bioanalyzer. For repertoire sequencing, the TCR beta CDR3 regions were amplified from RNA transcripts. HTBI primers and the Qiagen OneStep RT-PCR kit were used in a first-round RT-PCR, which was followed by a second-round multiplex PCR, size selection and purification. Libraries were sequenced on an Illumina HiSeq2000 using paired-end 100 bp reads. Under the source paper's analysis protocol: Reads were processed with SOAPnuke, discarding reads with adapters, uncalled bases, mean Phred below 15, or no exact constant-primer or identifier match. High-quality paired reads were merged with COPE v1.2.5. Each unique nucleotide sequence was treated as a clonotype, and MiTCR v1.1 was used to align the clonotypes to the IMGT TRB V, D and J references. Analysis was restricted to V-J combinations with a frequency above 0.0001, which covered roughly 99% of repertoires. For each V-J combination, a TCR clonal expansion and chaos score was defined as F50 clonal expansion divided by the chaos observed in the TCRdist matrix. Features were reduced by Welch's t-statistics and random forest to about a dozen V-J combinations, which fed a naive Bayes classifier. The similarity between thyroid and blood repertoires was quantified using the Morisita-Horn index. The raw public data were reprocessed by TCRdb itself: fastp quality trimming at Q25, MiXCR clonotype calling, in-frame beta chains only. Rows with one shared CDR3 protein collapse into an entry with the most common genes and DNA. TCRdb assigned the V and J calls; the authors' analysis was not used. Here the sample has some 1.1 million distinct CDR3 sequences; 35% to 40% occur a single time. The ten top clones hold 11% of the sample.

This receptor was taken from an adult man with Graves' hyperthyroidism. Sequences were obtained from peripheral blood or thyroid tissue (not recorded which). The sequence links TRBV7-2 to TRBJ1-4, with 7 bases in between that match TRBD1. Here is the DNA: TGTGCCAGCAGTCAAGGGGGCAGGGGCTCTAATGAAAAACTGTTTTTT. Translated, it gives CASSQGGRGSNEKLFF.